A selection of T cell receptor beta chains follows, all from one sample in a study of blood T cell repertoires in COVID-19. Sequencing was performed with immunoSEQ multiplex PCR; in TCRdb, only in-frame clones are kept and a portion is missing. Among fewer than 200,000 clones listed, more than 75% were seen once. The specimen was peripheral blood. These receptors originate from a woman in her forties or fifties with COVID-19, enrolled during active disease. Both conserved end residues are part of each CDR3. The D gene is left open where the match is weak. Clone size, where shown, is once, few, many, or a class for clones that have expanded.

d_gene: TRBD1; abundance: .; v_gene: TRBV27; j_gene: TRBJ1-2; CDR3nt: TGTGCCAGCAGGGCACAGGGGGCGAGGGACTATGGCTACACCTTC; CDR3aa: CASRAQGARDYGYTF
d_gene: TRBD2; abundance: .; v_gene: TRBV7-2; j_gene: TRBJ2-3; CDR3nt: TGTGCCAGCAGCTTACGTGGCGGGGGGGCCGCAGATACGCAGTATTTT; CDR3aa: CASSLRGGGAADTQYF
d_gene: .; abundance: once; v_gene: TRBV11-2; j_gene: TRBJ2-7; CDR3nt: TGTGCCAGCAGCCCCCGGGGTAGGAGCACCTACGAGCAGTACTTC; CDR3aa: CASSPRGRSTYEQYF
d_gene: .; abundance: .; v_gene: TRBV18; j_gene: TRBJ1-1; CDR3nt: TGTGCCAGCTCCCAGCGGGCAGGAGGCCGTTACACTGAAGCTTTCTTT; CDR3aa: CASSQRAGGRYTEAFF
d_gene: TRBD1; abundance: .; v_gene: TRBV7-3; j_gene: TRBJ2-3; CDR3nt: TGTGCCAGCAGCAAACTCGGGACAGGGTACACAGATACGCAGTATTTT; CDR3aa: CASSKLGTGYTDTQYF
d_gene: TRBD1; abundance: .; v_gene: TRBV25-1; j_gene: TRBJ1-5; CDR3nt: TGTGCCAGCAGTGTAGGGACAGCGAATCAGCCCCAGCATTTT; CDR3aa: CASSVGTANQPQHF
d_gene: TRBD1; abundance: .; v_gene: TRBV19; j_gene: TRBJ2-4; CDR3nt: TGTGCCAGTACCTCACGACAGGGTGGCATTCAGTACTTC; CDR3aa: CASTSRQGGIQYF
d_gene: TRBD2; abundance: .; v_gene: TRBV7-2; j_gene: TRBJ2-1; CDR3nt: TGTGCCAGCAGATCGGCAACGGGGGGGCAGGTTGAGCAGTTCTTC; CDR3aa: CASRSATGGQVEQFF
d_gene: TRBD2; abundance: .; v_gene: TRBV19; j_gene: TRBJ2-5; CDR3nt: TGTGCCACTACGCCGGGACTAGCTTTACAAGAGACCCAGTACTTC; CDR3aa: CATTPGLALQETQYF
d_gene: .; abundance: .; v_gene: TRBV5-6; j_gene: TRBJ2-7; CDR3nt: TGTGCCAGCAGCTTGGACAGGGCCCTTAGGCGGCAGTACTTC; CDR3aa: CASSLDRALRRQYF
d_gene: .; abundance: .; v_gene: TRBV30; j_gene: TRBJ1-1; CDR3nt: TGTGCCTGGACACGTGGAGGGGTTGAAGCTTTCTTT; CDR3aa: CAWTRGGVEAFF
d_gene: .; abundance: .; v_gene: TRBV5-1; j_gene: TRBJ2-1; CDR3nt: TGCGCCAGCAGCTTGGGGGGAGAAGCATACAATGAGCAGTTCTTC; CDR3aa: CASSLGGEAYNEQFF
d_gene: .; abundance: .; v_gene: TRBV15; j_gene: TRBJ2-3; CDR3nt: TGTGCCACCAGCAGGGGGGGGCGGGGGTCCACAGATACGCAGTATTTT; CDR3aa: CATSRGGRGSTDTQYF
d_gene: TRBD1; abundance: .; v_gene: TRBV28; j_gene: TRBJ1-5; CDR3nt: TGTGCCAGCAGCCGAGGGGGCGATAGCAATCAGCCCCAGCATTTT; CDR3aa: CASSRGGDSNQPQHF
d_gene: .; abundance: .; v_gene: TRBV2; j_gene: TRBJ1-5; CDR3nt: TGTGCCAGCAGTCGCGGGACCCCTCAGCCCCAGCATTTT; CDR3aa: CASSRGTPQPQHF
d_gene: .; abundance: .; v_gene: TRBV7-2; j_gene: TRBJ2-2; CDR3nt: TGTGCCAGCAGCTCGAATAGACAGGGGGAGCTGTTTTTT; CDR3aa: CASSSNRQGELFF